This T cell receptor (beta chain) came from a study of T cells expressing NK-cell markers. The overall study: Sorted CD3+CD56+NKG2C+, CD3+CD56+NKG2C- and CD3+CD56-NKG2C+ T-cell subsets were beta-chain profiled.

TCRdb reprocessed the 5' RACE reads; each CDR3 protein has one entry and no DNA is given. The ten top clones account for around 1.4%, within a sample of under 600,000 distinct CDR3 sequences. Study-wide results and caveats: Nothing established the HCMV specificity of expanded NKG2C+ T cell clones.

Of note for this clonotype: Its antigen is not known.

The CDR3 sequence is 15 residues long. The V call is TRBV12-3 or TRBV12-4, the J call TRBJ2-1; the D call from TCRdb, TRBD1, cannot be confirmed without DNA. The source of this sequence is a woman aged 45-65 years in good health. Sequencing was carried out using blood T cells: a sorted CD56 or NKG2C T cell subset, CD4+ or CD8+ T cells, or bulk PBMC T cells (not recorded which). This chain's CDR3 is CASSLGQGILDEQFF.